This record covers a single T cell receptor beta chain. Its matching antigen is unknown. Adult donors, all healthy and HIV-negative, had no recent acute infections or vaccinations. The authors split each subset's genomic DNA evenly across several immunoSEQ plates. Unsorted PBMC DNA underwent sequencing on ten immunoSEQ deep assay plates. Profiled with immunoSEQ multiplex PCR; TCRdb holds only in-frame clones, not every one. The sample carries around 510,000 clones, around 77% recorded once. The data are from a study of shared clonotypes between healthy human individuals. Study results and limitations: A limitation of the genetic and exposure-history diversity represented arose from few donors.

CDR1 and CDR2 from the germline V gene are MNHNY and SVGAGI (reference sequence). Trimming left V 6 bases short and J 8 bases short, with 16 bases between. The CDR3 spans 14 residues. The chain employs TRBV6-6 and TRBJ1-4, with D perhaps TRBD1 (6 bases). The material sequenced was PBMCs. This clonotype was obtained from a middle-aged woman in good health. Some clones in this sample may be carry-over from other donors' samples. CDR3 amino acids: CASRSGTQGEKLFF. The CDR3 nucleotides are TGTGCCAGCAGATCCGGGACCCAGGGGGAAAAACTGTTTTTT.